This TCR beta chain was recorded in a study of cytotoxic CD8 clonotypes in ibrutinib-treated CLL. Clones were sequenced by immunoSEQ multiplex PCR, and TCRdb holds only the in-frame ones, with some missing. This table has 250,000 to 350,000 clones, approximately 76% appearing once. Trimming stripped 5 bases from V and 7 bases from J, with 20 bases between. The CDR3 consists of 16 residues. Germline V gene lookup returns CDR1 SGHTA and CDR2 FQGNSA. The sequence came from a human donor with chronic lymphocytic leukemia. The genes are TRBV7-2 and TRBJ1-4; the D is unclear. The sample consisted of PBMCs, taken at disease progression, from a patient treated with ibrutinib. CDR3 loop: CASSPRQPGGGEKLFF. CDR3 sequence (DNA): TGTGCCAGCAGCCCGCGCCAACCAGGTGGCGGTGAAAAACTGTTTTTT.